This T cell receptor (beta chain) was documented in a study of shared clonotypes between healthy human individuals. As for the study in general: Participating donors consisted of a couple of women and a few men aged 18 to 49.

In this sample, this clone turned up many times. In the same sample, other DNA sequences code for this CDR3. This CDR3 spans 14 amino acids. Trimming shortened V by 3 bases and J by 5 bases, and 11 bases separated the two germline ends. Per the germline V gene, CDR1 is WSHSY and CDR2 is SAAADI. Assay: immunoSEQ multiplex PCR; the TCRdb copy retains only in-frame clones and omits some. The sample has 950,000 to 1,200,000 clones, around three quarters seen once. CD4+ cell separation produced CD45RA+ naive and CD45RA-negative memory subsets. What was sequenced was memory CD4+ T cells from PBMCs. Subset in this sample: CD45RA-negative fraction. This chain connects TRBV10-2 to TRBJ2-1, with a possible D match to TRBD2 (6 bases). The TCR was taken from a young man in good health. Some clones in this sample may be carry-over from other donors' samples. The CDR3 sequence: CASSDPGLNNEQFF. In DNA form, the CDR3 reads TGCGCCAGCAGTGACCCGGGACTCAACAATGAGCAGTTCTTC.